What follows is one T cell receptor (beta chain) and its context. These data originate in a study of control samples from healthy donors and cancer patients. Profiled with immunoSEQ multiplex PCR; TCRdb holds only in-frame clones, not every one. The sample consists of 160,000 or so clones, nearly 96% of them appearing once. The CDR3 contains 14 residues. Germline CDR1 SGDLS, CDR2 YYNGEE. The germline V and J ends were trimmed by 4 bases and 2 bases, with 10 bases remaining between them. The chain joins TRBV9 to TRBJ1-3; no reliable D call. This TCR derives from a woman in her twenties or thirties in good health. The sample was blood. DNA of the CDR3: TGTGCCAGCAGCCAAAGGGATCCTGGAAACACCATATATTTT. Translating gives CASSQRDPGNTIYF. Supplemented by reference TRBV9 and TRBJ1-3, the full variable domain reads DSGVTQTPKHLITATGQRVTLRCSPRSGDLSVYWYQQSLDQGLQFLIQYYNGEERAKGNILERFSAQQFPDLHSELNLSSLELGDSALYFCASSQRDPGNTIYFGEGSWLTVV.